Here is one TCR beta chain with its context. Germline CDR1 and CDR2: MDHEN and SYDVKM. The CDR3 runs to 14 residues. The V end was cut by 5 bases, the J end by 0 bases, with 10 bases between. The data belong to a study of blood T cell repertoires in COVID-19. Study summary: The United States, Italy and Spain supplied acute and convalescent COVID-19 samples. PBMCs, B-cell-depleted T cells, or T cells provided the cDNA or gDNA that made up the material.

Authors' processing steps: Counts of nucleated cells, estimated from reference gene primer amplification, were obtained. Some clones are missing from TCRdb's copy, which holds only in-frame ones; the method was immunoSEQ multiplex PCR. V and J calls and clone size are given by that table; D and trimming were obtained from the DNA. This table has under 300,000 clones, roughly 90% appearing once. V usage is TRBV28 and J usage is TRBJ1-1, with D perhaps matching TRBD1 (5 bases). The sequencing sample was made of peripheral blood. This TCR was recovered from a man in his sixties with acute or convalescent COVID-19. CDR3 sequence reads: CASSRTPMNTEAFF. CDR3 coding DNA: TGTGCCAGCAGTCGGACACCTATGAACACTGAAGCTTTCTTT.